Following are 23 T cell receptor beta chains from one sample sequenced in a study of blood T cell repertoires in COVID-19. Here immunoSEQ multiplex PCR was the method, and the copy in TCRdb shows in-frame clones only, minus some. The sample consists of over 150,000 clones, roughly 87% of them appearing once. Sequenced input: peripheral blood. The source is a woman aged 60-75 years who had recovered from COVID-19.

The gene calls are TRBV4-2 and TRBJ1-4; TRBD1 agrees at 12 bases. Losses at the gene ends were 2 bases for V and 7 bases for J; bases not matched to a gene: 5. The germline CDR1 and CDR2 sequences are LGHNA and YNFKEQ. The length of the CDR3 is 16 residues. The CDR3, as DNA: TGTGCCAGCAGCCAACGGGACAGGGGGCGGGGTGAAAAACTGTTTTTT. Amino acid sequence: CASSQRDRGRGEKLFF.

This clone showed up just once. The J gene is TRBJ1-2, the V gene TRBV29-1; D perhaps matches TRBD1 (6 bases). The ends were cut back, 4 bases at V and 4 bases at J, with 13 bases in the middle. The CDR3 runs to 13 residues. CDR1 and CDR2 (germline): SQVTM, ANQGSEA. The DNA for the CDR3 is TGCAGCGTTGCGTTTTTGGGGGCCTATGGCTACACCTTC. Encoded protein: CSVAFLGAYGYTF. The complete variable domain, with remaining parts taken from reference TRBV29-1 and TRBJ1-2, reads SAVISQKPSRDICQRGTSLTIQCQVDSQVTMMFWYRQQPGQSLTLIATANQGSEATYESGFVIDKFPISRPNLTFSTLTVSNMSPEDSSIYLCSVAFLGAYGYTFGSGTRLTVV.

This chain links TRBV18 with TRBJ2-2, with 7 positions matching TRBD2. The CDR3 is made up of 14 amino acids. CDR1 and CDR2 from the germline V gene are KGHSH and LQKENI. CDR3 region: CAGETSSNTGELFF. The CDR3, as DNA: TGTGCTGGGGAGACTAGCTCGAACACCGGGGAGCTGTTTTTT.

The chain employs TRBV18 and TRBJ1-4, with D tentatively TRBD1 (6 bases). Germline V gene sequence: CDR1 KGHSH, CDR2 LQKENI. Trimming stripped 0 bases from V and 7 bases from J, with 24 bases between. The CDR3 spans 19 residues. CDR3 region: CASSPPSGISGAAGEKLFF. The DNA of the CDR3 is TGTGCCAGCTCACCACCGTCCGGGATTTCAGGGGCTGCAGGTGAAAAACTGTTTTTT.

The chain carries TRBV28 and TRBJ2-7, with unresolved D. Trimming shortened V by 5 bases and J by 1 base, and 6 bases separated the two germline ends. This CDR3 has 12 amino acids. In germline, CDR1 is MDHEN, CDR2 SYDVKM. The CDR3, as DNA: TGTGCCAGCAGTCCCCCATCCTACGAGCAGTACTTC. Encoded protein: CASSPPSYEQYF.

With respect to this clone: One end of the junction fails to match germline, which may point to a read error. The V and J genes are TRBV6-2 or TRBV6-3 and TRBJ1-5; TRBD1 matches at 8 bases. Germline V gives CDR1 MNHEY, CDR2 SVGEGT. The CDR3 sequence is 13 residues long. The CDR3 here is CASSFVQGQGEYF. CDR3 nucleotide sequence: TGTGCCAGCAGTTTCGTACAAGGACAGGGAGAATATTTT.

The chain couples TRBV6-5 to TRBJ2-5, with unresolved D. V lost 6 bases to trimming and J lost 2 bases, with 10 bases between them. This CDR3 is built from 13 residues. Germline CDR1 MNHEY, CDR2 SVGAGI. CDR3 sequence reads: CASRKAGQETQYF. The DNA of the CDR3 is TGTGCCAGCAGAAAGGCAGGTCAAGAGACCCAGTACTTC.

This CDR3 is CASSPETVIFF. In DNA, the CDR3 is TGTGCCAGCTCACCGGAAACAGTGATTTTCTTT. V is TRBV18 and J is TRBJ1-1, with no clear D. The germline CDR1 and CDR2 sequences are KGHSH and LQKENI. The V gene lost 3 bases and the J gene lost 13 bases, with 12 bases spanning the gap. The CDR3 length is 11 residues.

This chain's CDR3 is CASSRELNRGSNQPQHF. The CDR3 DNA is TGCGCCAGCAGCCGAGAACTAAACAGGGGAAGCAATCAGCCCCAGCATTTT. The chain employs TRBV4-3 and TRBJ1-5; TRBD1 matches 7 bases. Germline lookup yields CDR1 LGHNA and CDR2 YSLEER. The CDR3 length is 17 residues. J gave up 1 base and V 4 bases, and 10 bases lay outside the gene matches.

This chain joins TRBV4-2 and TRBJ2-2, with 8 bases that match TRBD2. The CDR3 length is 16 residues. From germline, CDR1 is LGHNA and CDR2 YNFKEQ. V lost 6 bases, J lost 8 bases, and 14 bases stayed unmatched. DNA of the CDR3: TGTGCCAGCAGTGCCGGCGGGCTAGCGGGTTGGGGGGAGCTGTTTTTT. This translates into CASSAGGLAGWGELFF.

The chain is built from TRBV18 and TRBJ2-1; 10 nucleotides agree with TRBD2. After removal of 0 bases from V and 4 bases from J, the junction contained 3 bases not matched to a gene. The CDR3 sequence is 16 residues long. In germline, CDR1 is KGHSH, CDR2 LQKENI. The CDR3 here is CASSPPLAGAYNEQFF. Written as DNA, the CDR3 is TGTGCCAGCTCACCACCGCTAGCGGGGGCGTACAATGAGCAGTTCTTC.

The rearrangement joins TRBV5-6 to TRBJ2-7; D possibly corresponds to TRBD2 (6 bases). The CDR3 runs to 13 residues. Deletions cut 4 bases from V and 2 bases from J, with 10 bases between. From germline, CDR1 is SGHDT and CDR2 YYEEEE. The CDR3 DNA is TGTGCCAGCAGCCGGGACTCCACCTACGAGCAGTACTTC. It specifies CASSRDSTYEQYF. Combining the CDR3 with reference TRBV5-6 and TRBJ2-7 gives the whole variable domain DAGVTQSPTHLIKTRGQQVTLRCSPKSGHDTVSWYQQALGQGPQFIFQYYEEEERQRGNFPDRFSGHQFPNYSSELNVNALLLGDSALYLCASSRDSTYEQYFGPGTRLTVT.

The chain is built from TRBV9 and TRBJ1-5; D might be TRBD1 (6 bases). In germline, CDR1 is SGDLS, CDR2 YYNGEE. CDR3 length equals 14 residues. V lost 0 bases and J lost 4, with 8 bases in between. The CDR3 is CASSVGGQNQPQHF. CDR3 nucleotides: TGTGCCAGCAGCGTAGGAGGACAGAATCAGCCCCAGCATTTT. The full variable domain, completed using reference TRBV9 and TRBJ1-5, is DSGVTQTPKHLITATGQRVTLRCSPRSGDLSVYWYQQSLDQGLQFLIQYYNGEERAKGNILERFSAQQFPDLHSELNLSSLELGDSALYFCASSVGGQNQPQHFGDGTRLSIL.

The chain has TRBV7-9 and TRBJ1-2; 8 positions agree with TRBD1. Germline CDR1 is SEHNR and CDR2 is FQNEAQ (reference sequence). The CDR3 consists of 15 residues. The V and J ends lost 3 bases and 1 base, in that order; junction bases with no gene match: 4. The CDR3 here is CASSLVDRVNYGYTF. The DNA of the CDR3 is TGTGCCAGCAGCTTGGTGGACAGGGTTAACTATGGCTACACCTTC. Full variable domain (missing parts from reference TRBV7-9 and TRBJ1-2): DTGVSQNPRHKITKRGQNVTFRCDPISEHNRLYWYRQTLGQGPEFLTYFQNEAQLEKSRLLSDRFSAERPKGSFSTLEIQRTEQGDSAMYLCASSLVDRVNYGYTFGSGTRLTVV.

This rearrangement joins TRBV7-9 to TRBJ1-4, with D maybe TRBD1 (6 bases). Germline loops: CDR1 SEHNR, CDR2 FQNEAQ (reference sequence). The CDR3 spans 14 residues. Trimming pared 5 bases from V and 5 bases from J, leaving 12 bases between. The CDR3 DNA is TGTGCCAGCAGCCCACCTACAGGGAATGAAAAACTGTTTTTT. It translates to CASSPPTGNEKLFF.

The genes are TRBV9 and TRBJ1-2; 9 bases are a match to TRBD1. The germline CDR1 and CDR2 sequences are SGDLS and YYNGEE. With 0 bases clipped from V and 4 bases from J, the junction kept 4 bases outside the gene matches. This CDR3 comprises 15 residues. CDR3 region: CASSVGGQGSYGYTF. Here the CDR3 DNA reads TGTGCCAGCAGCGTAGGGGGACAGGGCAGCTATGGCTACACCTTC.

The chain employs TRBV15 and TRBJ2-7, with a tentative D call TRBD2 (5 bases). Looked up from germline, CDR1 is LNHNV and CDR2 is YYDKDF (reference sequence). The CDR3 spans 13 residues. Deletions cut 0 bases from V and 9 bases from J, with 12 bases between. CDR3 sequence: CATSRDFSSGQYF. The CDR3 nucleotides are TGTGCCACCAGCAGAGATTTCAGCAGCGGGCAGTACTTC.

This sequence joins TRBV5-8 and TRBJ2-3, with 9 bases identical to TRBD1. Looked up from germline, CDR1 is SGHTS and CDR2 is YDEGEE. The CDR3 is 18 amino acids. V lost 4 bases and J lost 0; bases outside the gene matches: 12. CDR3 in amino acids: CASSKGTGSRLSTDTQYF. The CDR3 bases are TGTGCCAGCAGCAAGGGGACAGGGTCGAGACTTAGCACAGATACGCAGTATTTT.

The J gene is TRBJ1-1, the V gene TRBV7-8; D remains ambiguous. This CDR3 has 15 residues. Deletions cut 5 bases from V and 4 bases from J, with 17 bases between. Germline assignment: CDR1 SGHVS and CDR2 FQNEAQ. The CDR3 is CASSPRVEGGTEAFF. CDR3 nucleotides: TGTGCCAGCAGCCCTAGAGTGGAGGGTGGCACTGAAGCTTTCTTT.

The J gene is TRBJ1-4, the V gene TRBV19, with D unresolved. The germline V and J ends were trimmed by 7 bases and 4 bases, with 10 bases remaining between them. In germline, CDR1 is LNHDA, CDR2 SQIVND (reference sequence). The CDR3 runs to 13 residues. CDR3 in amino acids: CASTALNNEKLFF. The CDR3 DNA reads as TGTGCCAGTACCGCGTTGAATAATGAAAAACTGTTTTTT.

The CDR3 sequence is CASSQVGLNTEAFF. In DNA form, the CDR3 reads TGTGCCAGCAGCCAAGTGGGGCTGAACACTGAAGCTTTCTTT. J is TRBJ1-1 and V is TRBV4-2; D may be TRBD1 (5 bases). Trimming stripped 1 base from V and 0 bases from J, with 6 bases between. Germline CDR1 is LGHNA and CDR2 is YNFKEQ. The CDR3 sequence is 14 residues long.

The chain joins TRBV28 to TRBJ1-5; TRBD1 agrees at 7 bases. V lost 5 bases, J lost 10 bases, and 14 bases stayed unmatched. The CDR3 is 15 residues long. From germline, CDR1 is MDHEN and CDR2 SYDVKM. CDR3 region: CASSNAQGSIDPQHF. The CDR3 region has the DNA TGTGCCAGCAGTAACGCACAGGGGTCCATTGATCCCCAGCATTTT.

In nucleotides, the CDR3 is TGTGCCAGCAGCTCGGTGCGGGGGTATAATCAGCCCCAGCATTTT. It is translated as CASSSVRGYNQPQHF. The rearrangement joins TRBV5-8 to TRBJ1-5; a possible D gene is TRBD1 (5 bases). Looked up from germline, CDR1 is SGHTS and CDR2 is YDEGEE. CDR3 length: 15 residues. The V end lost 3 bases, the J end lost 4 bases, and 14 bases lay between the germline ends.